This entry features one T cell receptor beta chain sequence. Its antigen is as yet unknown. The patients had HPV-negative, locally advanced oral cavity squamous cell carcinoma. The assay was immunoSEQ multiplex PCR, and TCRdb's table has in-frame clones only and misses some. The repertoire holds around 7,100 clones, with roughly three fifths as singletons. This specimen comes from a study of neoadjuvant anti-PD-1 for oral cavity cancer. Whole-study findings and limits: Greater tumor shrinkage accompanied bigger post-treatment sizes of preexisting clones.

Source: tumor tissue, taken before nivolumab (anti-PD-1) treatment. This clonotype was sampled from a person aged 35-79 years with oral cavity squamous cell carcinoma.

DNA of the CDR3: TGTGCCTCCGCGAGCGGGGGGACAGATACGCAGTATTTT. This encodes CASASGGTDTQYF. The chain combines TRBV27 with TRBJ2-3; 9 bases are shared with TRBD2. The V segment lost 11 bases and the J segment 3 bases; nucleotides outside the gene matches: 6. CDR1 MNHEY and CDR2 SMNVEV come from the germline V gene (reference sequence). The CDR3 has 13 amino acids.